These 12 T cell receptor beta chains came from one sample sequenced in a study of Tregs in tolerant kidney transplant recipients (dated by TCRdb to the late 2010s). This specimen's time point label, interpreted: blood sample drawn before combined kidney and bone marrow transplant. Library preparation used the immunoSEQ multiplex PCR assay. This immuneACCESS table, as held by TCRdb, lists in-frame sequences with V and J called but not all clones. Of the missing ones, under half trace to an unresolved V gene in checked studies; the others have no known cause. The sample table holds roughly 3,900 clones, of which approximately 85% were seen once. Clones ranked in the top ten supply about 1.5% of the sample. The input for sequencing was Tregs from blood, taken before the transplant. The receptors were sampled from a human donor who received a combined kidney and bone marrow transplant.

This clone was recorded a few times. V gene TRBV6-1 combines with J gene TRBJ1-5, with 10 bases identical to TRBD1. Trimming at V came to 1 base and at J to 3 bases, leaving 6 bases not matched to a gene. There are 17 residues in the CDR3. Germline values: CDR1 MNHNS, CDR2 SASEGT. DNA for the CDR3: TGTGCCAGCAGTGAAGAGGGGACAGGGGCGTTCAATCAGCCCCAGCATTTT. Translated: CASSEEGTGAFNQPQHF.

The CDR3 nucleotides are TGTGCCATCACCACGACAGACGGCGGGGAGCTGTTTTTT. It specifies CAITTTDGGELFF. The rearrangement uses TRBV10-3 and TRBJ2-2; the D gene is possibly TRBD1 (5 bases). Germline CDR1 reads ENHRY; CDR2 reads SYGVKD. V was cut by 7 bases and J by 7 bases, with 13 bases left in between. The CDR3 contains 13 residues.

This clone was counted a single time. The CDR3 region is CAIRDTNTGTGVDGYTF. The CDR3 DNA reads as TGTGCCATCAGAGATACTAATACCGGGACAGGGGTGGATGGCTACACCTTC. The chain joins TRBV10-3 to TRBJ1-2; 10 bases line up with TRBD1. Germline assignment: CDR1 ENHRY and CDR2 SYGVKD. Germline trimming cut 6 bases from V and 6 bases from J; bases unmatched to any gene: 16. This CDR3 contains 17 residues.

In its sample, this clone was seen a few times. The chain recombines TRBV6-5 with TRBJ2-7, with D tentatively TRBD1 (7 bases). The CDR3 loop spans 13 amino acids. V dropped 1 base and J dropped 6 bases, with 10 bases sitting between them. Germline loops: CDR1 MNHEY, CDR2 SVGAGI. The CDR3, as DNA: TGTGCCAGCAGTTACTTTCAGGGGGGCGAGCAGTACTTC. Translated: CASSYFQGGEQYF.

The chain employs TRBV7-9 and TRBJ2-1; 8 positions match TRBD1. CDR3 length: 16 amino acids. Germline CDR1 is SEHNR and CDR2 is FQNEAQ (reference sequence). J was trimmed by 4 bases and V by 6 bases; bases with no gene match: 11. The CDR3 nucleotides are TGTGCCAGCAGTCCCAGAGGACAGGGAATTTACAATGAGCAGTTCTTC. Encoded protein: CASSPRGQGIYNEQFF.

The CDR3 coding sequence is TGTGCCAGCAGCTTCTCAAGGGGAGGGACAGGGATAGGAGAGACCCAGTACTTC. Translating it yields CASSFSRGGTGIGETQYF. The chain uses TRBV21-1 and TRBJ2-5; TRBD1 is the table's D call, not checked against the DNA. TRBV21-1 is given as a pseudogene. The CDR3 has 18 amino acids.

This sequence joins TRBV28 and TRBJ2-3, with D maybe TRBD1 (6 bases). Germline CDR1 reads MDHEN; CDR2 reads SYDVKM. CDR3 length: 18 residues. With 3 bases removed from V and 6 bases from J, the gap between germline ends came to 25 bases. The CDR3 DNA reads as TGTGCCAGCAGTTTGGATTCGGTAGCGTCTGGGGGCAGGGATACGCAGTATTTT. This sequence encodes CASSLDSVASGGRDTQYF.

This chain uses TRBV30 with TRBJ1-2; the D gene is possibly TRBD1 (6 bases). This CDR3 has 13 residues. Per the germline V gene, CDR1 is GTSNPN and CDR2 is SVGIG (reference sequence). Trimming pared 3 bases from V and 4 bases from J, leaving 12 bases between. CDR3 loop: CAWRRTGIYGYTF. CDR3 sequence (DNA): TGTGCCTGGAGGCGTACAGGGATCTATGGCTACACCTTC.

The rearrangement links TRBV9 to TRBJ2-5; TRBD2 aligns across 7 bases. Per the germline V gene, CDR1 is SGDLS and CDR2 is YYNGEE. The junction had 7 bases not matched to a gene; V was cut back by 0 bases and J by 5 bases. The CDR3 loop spans 15 amino acids. The CDR3 protein is CASSVDRGVGETQYF. The CDR3 bases are TGTGCCAGCAGCGTAGACCGGGGGGTGGGGGAGACCCAGTACTTC.

This clone was seen more than once but under ten times. The rearrangement uses TRBV10-1 and TRBJ2-7, with TRBD2 matching over 8 bases. The germline CDR1 and CDR2 sequences are WNHNN and SYGVQD (reference sequence). With V trimmed by 10 bases and J by 4 bases, 9 bases remained unmatched. The CDR3 is 13 amino acids. CDR3 region: CATSSGSGYEQYF. Here the CDR3 DNA reads TGCGCCACCTCAAGCGGGAGTGGGTACGAGCAGTACTTC.

CDR3 loop: CSALMADTIYF. DNA for the CDR3: TGCAGTGCACTAATGGCGGACACCATATATTTT. The gene calls are TRBV20-1 and TRBJ1-3; D gene unclear. Trimming pared 6 bases from V and 8 bases from J, leaving 11 bases between. CDR1 and CDR2 (germline): DFQATT, SNEGSKA (reference sequence). The CDR3 runs to 11 residues.

The CDR3 DNA reads TGTGCCAGCATCGGTGGATCGGGAGGGTACAATGAGCAGTTCTTC. Translation: CASIGGSGGYNEQFF. V usage is TRBV28 and J usage is TRBJ2-1; 8 nucleotides line up with TRBD2. The V gene end was trimmed by 7 bases and the J gene end by 4 bases; junction bases not matched to a gene: 9. The CDR3 sequence is 15 residues long. Germline values: CDR1 MDHEN, CDR2 SYDVKM.